This entry concerns a single T cell receptor beta chain. What it binds is unknown. The entry originates in a study of cytomegalovirus exposure and HLA in healthy donors. Findings and limits, study-wide: Rare TCR sequences predominated, though certain public TCRs were found in many donors.

Germline V gene data show CDR1 as LGHNA and CDR2 as YNFKEQ. The CDR3 contains 16 residues. V gave up 1 base and J gave up 5 bases; unmatched junction bases: 8. Researchers ran the PCR with 60 Vbeta and 13 Jbeta primers. Only in-frame clones appear in the TCRdb table, and some are missing; sequencing was by immunoSEQ multiplex PCR. The sample yields 98,000 or so clones, 10% seen once. The specimen was PBMCs. The clonotype comes from a man aged 35-49 years in good health and CMV-seropositive. This sequence joins TRBV4-2 and TRBJ2-1, with 7 bases that match TRBD2. DNA for the CDR3: TGTGCCAGCAGCCAAGTAGGTAGCGGGTTAGACAATGAGCAGTTCTTC. This sequence encodes CASSQVGSGLDNEQFF.